This TCR beta chain originates from a study of T cells in Graves' hyperthyroidism and ophthalmopathy. Study as a whole: The blood sample was taken at first diagnosis, before treatment began.

The CDR3 has 15 residues. Germline assignment: CDR1 SGHVS and CDR2 FQNEAQ. Losses at the gene ends were 8 bases for V and 2 bases for J; bases not matched to a gene: 10. This clonotype was seen more than once but under ten times. TCR beta CDR3 region amplification was performed from RNA transcripts. HTBI primers drove first-round RT-PCR of the TCR CDR3. TCRdb itself ran the multiplex PCR reads through MiXCR, one entry per CDR3 protein. The table lists 700,000 to 850,000 distinct CDR3 sequences, 35% of them singletons. The TCR sequence derives from a woman between 40 and 50 years old with Graves' hyperthyroidism. The sample consisted of blood. The chain has TRBV7-8 and TRBJ2-7; 9 bases line up with TRBD2. CDR3 DNA: TGTGCCAGCTCCACTCAGCGGGAGGATACCTACGAGCAGTACTTC. This encodes CASSTQREDTYEQYF.